The entry that follows covers one TCR beta chain sequence. These data belong to a study of blood T cell repertoires in COVID-19. In the study overall: Samples representing acute and convalescent COVID-19 were sourced from the United States, Italy and Spain.

For recovered donors of Cohort 3, there were two negative PCRs, clearance, or symptom resolution. Repertoires were generated with immunoSEQ multiplex PCR, while TCRdb's copy carries only in-frame clones and drops some. Counted here are roughly 500,000 clones, 88% occurring once; the ten biggest clones make up around 1.9%. CDR1 is KGHSH, CDR2 LQKENI, per germline. The CDR3 totals 13 residues. Between the trimmed V and J ends, which lost 3 bases and 7 bases, there was a span of 9 bases. This TCR derives from a woman aged 40 to 50 who had recovered from COVID-19. V gene TRBV18 combines with J gene TRBJ2-2; unclear D gene. The source material was PBMCs or T cells enriched from blood (not recorded which). The CDR3 spells CASSPNLSGELFF. The CDR3 DNA is TGTGCCAGCTCACCTAATTTGAGCGGGGAGCTGTTTTTT.